This passage covers 31 T cell receptor beta chains from one sample sequenced in a study of blood T cell repertoires in COVID-19. The protocol was immunoSEQ multiplex PCR, while the TCRdb copy is restricted to in-frame clones and leaves out a portion. Among 300,000 or so clones listed, 85% to 90% were seen once. Sequencing used peripheral blood. All receptors come from a man between 65 and 79 years old with acute or convalescent COVID-19.

The chain joins TRBV5-4 to TRBJ2-7, with a weak D call TRBD1 (7 bases). The CDR3 length is 14 residues. Germline V CDR1 and CDR2: SGHNT, YYREEE (reference sequence). Trimming took off 3 bases at V and 5 bases at J, with 15 bases between the two ends. CDR3 in DNA: TGTGCCAGCAGCTCAGGAGGGGGCGCGGACGAGCAGTACTTC. Protein: CASSSGGGADEQYF.

CDR3 in DNA: TGTGCCAGCAGCCATAGAAGGGAGCTGTTTTTT. Its translation: CASSHRRELFF. V and J are TRBV3-1 (or the pseudogene TRBV3-2) and TRBJ2-2; D not resolved. Per germline, CDR1 LGHDT and CDR2 YNNKEL (reference sequence). The CDR3 consists of 11 residues. V was pared by 3 bases and J by 9 bases, with 5 bases between.

This clone has a handful of counts. A read error may account for a junction end that differs from germline. The DNA for the CDR3 is TGTGCCAGCAGGGGGACAGGGAACCTTCTCGACTTT. Its translation is CASRGTGNLLDF. The chain is built from TRBV12-3 or TRBV12-4 and TRBJ1-1; 9 positions agree with TRBD1. This CDR3 comprises 12 residues.

The CDR3 region has the DNA TGTGCCAGCAGTATAGGGGTGGGGCTTAATTTGGGGAAGAACTACGAGCAGTACTTC. Translation gives CASSIGVGLNLGKNYEQYF. The chain uses TRBV7-8 and TRBJ2-7; D is possibly TRBD1 (5 bases). CDR1 and CDR2 (germline): SGHVS, FQNEAQ. Trimming took 6 bases from V and 3 from J, leaving 30 bases between them. This CDR3 comprises 19 residues.

V is TRBV5-4 and J is TRBJ2-7; the D gene is possibly TRBD1 (6 bases). The CDR3 is 15 amino acids. Trimming left V 4 bases short and J 3 bases short, with 17 bases between. From germline, CDR1 is SGHNT and CDR2 YYREEE (reference sequence). The CDR3 coding sequence is TGTGCCAGCAGCAGAGGGACACTGGACCTCTACGAGCAGTACTTC. As protein: CASSRGTLDLYEQYF.

The chain links TRBV19 to TRBJ1-2; 7 nucleotides line up with TRBD1. The ends lost 7 bases at V and 1 base at J; junction bases unmatched: 6. This CDR3 is 14 amino acids long. Germline V gives CDR1 LNHDA, CDR2 SQIVND (reference sequence). CDR3 nucleotide sequence: TGTGCCAGTACCCAGACAGGGAATAACTATGGCTACACCTTC. This codes for CASTQTGNNYGYTF.

This chain joins TRBV5-4 and TRBJ2-7, with 9 bases aligning to TRBD2. CDR1 is SGHNT, CDR2 YYREEE, per germline (reference sequence). V lost 2 bases, J lost 2 bases, and 8 bases stayed unmatched. This CDR3 comprises 16 residues. The CDR3 DNA is TGTGCCAGCAGCTTAAGCGCTAGCGGGACGCCCTACGAGCAGTACTTC. It is translated as CASSLSASGTPYEQYF. Supplemented by reference TRBV5-4 and TRBJ2-7, the full variable domain reads ETGVTQSPTHLIKTRGQQVTLRCSSQSGHNTVSWYQQALGQGPQFIFQYYREEENGRGNFPPRFSGLQFPNYSSELNVNALELDDSALYLCASSLSASGTPYEQYFGPGTRLTVT.

The J gene is TRBJ1-3, the V gene TRBV5-8, with 7 positions matching TRBD1. The CDR3 is made up of 15 amino acids. Germline V CDR1 and CDR2: SGHTS, YDEGEE. V was pared by 3 bases and J by 2 bases, with 5 bases of the junction left unmatched. CDR3 bases: TGTGCCAGCAGCTCTACCGGGACAGCTGGAAACACCATATATTTT. This sequence encodes CASSSTGTAGNTIYF.

The chain is built from TRBV19 and TRBJ2-7, with 9 bases that match TRBD2. CDR3 length equals 15 residues. Trimming took 1 base from V and 3 from J; bases not matched to a gene: 4. Germline V gene sequence: CDR1 LNHDA, CDR2 SQIVND (reference sequence). The CDR3 sequence: CASSIVDSGGYEQYF. In DNA form, the CDR3 reads TGTGCCAGTAGTATAGTCGATAGCGGGGGCTACGAGCAGTACTTC. Variable domain in full (rest from reference TRBV19 and TRBJ2-7): DGGITQSPKYLFRKEGQNVTLSCEQNLNHDAMYWYRQDPGQGLRLIYYSQIVNDFQKGDIAEGYSVSREKKESFPLTVTSAQKNPTAFYLCASSIVDSGGYEQYFGPGTRLTVT.

Ten or more counts support this clone. The chain uses TRBV18 and TRBJ1-1; possible D gene TRBD1, 6 bases. V gave up 5 bases and J gave up 8 bases, with 9 bases separating them. Per the germline V gene, CDR1 is KGHSH and CDR2 is LQKENI. The length of the CDR3 is 11 residues. For the CDR3, the DNA is TGTGCCAGCTCAATGACAGGAGAAGCTTTCTTT. Translation gives CASSMTGEAFF.

The genes are TRBV3-1 (or the pseudogene TRBV3-2) and TRBJ2-3, with TRBD2 matching over 14 bases. The CDR3 has 15 residues. Germline lookup yields CDR1 LGHDT and CDR2 YNNKEL (reference sequence). J gave up 7 bases and V 1 base, and 1 base lay outside the gene matches. The CDR3 bases are TGTGCCAGCAGCCAAGGACTAGCGGGGGGGAATACGCAGTATTTT. It encodes CASSQGLAGGNTQYF.

The V and J genes are TRBV6-2 or TRBV6-3 and TRBJ2-5; TRBD2 matches 7 bases. This CDR3 is built from 15 residues. Germline lookup yields CDR1 MNHEY and CDR2 SVGEGT. V was clipped by 0 bases and J by 5 bases; unmatched bases: 6. The CDR3 sequence: CASSYSRRGGETQYF. DNA for the CDR3: TGTGCCAGCAGTTACTCGAGGAGGGGAGGGGAGACCCAGTACTTC.

Here the CDR3 DNA reads TGTGCCAGTCAAGGGGGTCTAGCGGGAGGAACCGGGGAGCTGTTTTTT. This translates into CASQGGLAGGTGELFF. The chain couples TRBV19 to TRBJ2-2, with TRBD2 matching over 11 bases. Germline trimming cut 8 bases from V and 5 bases from J; bases unmatched to any gene: 10. CDR3 size: 16 residues. Germline-derived CDR1 and CDR2 are LNHDA and SQIVND (reference sequence). Drawing the rest from reference TRBV19 and TRBJ2-2, the complete variable domain is DGGITQSPKYLFRKEGQNVTLSCEQNLNHDAMYWYRQDPGQGLRLIYYSQIVNDFQKGDIAEGYSVSREKKESFPLTVTSAQKNPTAFYLCASQGGLAGGTGELFFGEGSRLTVL.

The rearrangement joins TRBV5-1 to TRBJ2-2, with D maybe TRBD2 (6 bases). The CDR3 sequence is 16 residues long. The V gene lost 4 bases and the J gene lost 2 bases, with 15 bases spanning the gap. The germline V gene has CDR1 SGHRS and CDR2 YFSETQ. This chain's CDR3 is CASSLGSGLNTGELFF. In DNA, the CDR3 is TGCGCCAGCAGCCTCGGTAGCGGCCTAAACACCGGGGAGCTGTTTTTT.

This chain links TRBV4-2 with TRBJ2-1, with a tentative D call TRBD2 (6 bases). Trimming left V 1 base short and J 5 bases short, with 9 bases between. The CDR3 extends over 14 amino acids. The germline V gene encodes CDR1 LGHNA and CDR2 YNFKEQ. For the CDR3, the DNA is TGTGCCAGCAGCCAAGTAGCGGCGAACAATGAGCAGTTCTTC. Its translation is CASSQVAANNEQFF.

This clone occurred once. The chain uses TRBV6-6 and TRBJ2-3; no clear D. Germline-derived CDR1 and CDR2 are MNHNY and SVGAGI (reference sequence). Trimming stripped 2 bases from V and 2 bases from J, with 8 bases between. The CDR3 is 14 residues long. Written as DNA, the CDR3 is TGTGCCAGCAGTTACGCGAGCAACACAGATACGCAGTATTTT. It is translated as CASSYASNTDTQYF.

The V call is TRBV7-2, the J call TRBJ2-3; TRBD2 might be the D (5 bases). V gave up 5 bases and J gave up 6 bases, with 27 bases separating them. Germline V gene lookup returns CDR1 SGHTA and CDR2 FQGNSA. The CDR3 is 18 amino acids. The CDR3 sequence: CASSPSARIGVRGDTQYF. Written as DNA, the CDR3 is TGTGCCAGCAGCCCATCTGCGCGGATCGGGGTCAGAGGGGATACGCAGTATTTT.

The chain links TRBV7-2 to TRBJ2-5, with 7 bases fitting TRBD2. From germline, CDR1 is SGHTA and CDR2 FQGNSA. This CDR3 is built from 14 residues. V lost 6 bases, J lost 3 bases, and 7 bases stayed unmatched. CDR3 sequence: CASRRTSNEETQYF. Written as DNA, the CDR3 is TGTGCCAGCAGGAGGACTAGTAACGAAGAGACCCAGTACTTC.

This sequence joins TRBV19 and TRBJ2-3, with D possibly TRBD1 on 6 matching bases. V lost 3 bases to trimming and J lost 4 bases, with 11 bases between them. This CDR3 region has 14 residues. Germline V gene sequence: CDR1 LNHDA, CDR2 SQIVND (reference sequence). CDR3 in amino acids: CASSISTGPDTQYF. The CDR3 coding sequence is TGTGCCAGTAGTATTAGTACAGGGCCAGATACGCAGTATTTT.

The gene calls are TRBV19 and TRBJ2-2; 8 bases are shared with TRBD2. Germline V gene sequence: CDR1 LNHDA, CDR2 SQIVND (reference sequence). Losses at the gene ends were 6 bases for V and 5 bases for J; bases not matched to a gene: 5. This CDR3 contains 14 residues. CDR3 amino acids: CASRSAGETGELFF. CDR3 DNA: TGTGCCAGTAGATCAGCGGGAGAGACCGGGGAGCTGTTTTTT.

V usage is TRBV5-1 and J usage is TRBJ1-3; 10 nucleotides match TRBD1. The CDR3 runs 16 residues. The J segment lost 4 bases and the V segment lost 3 bases, leaving 7 bases of the junction unmatched. Germline CDR1 is SGHRS and CDR2 is YFSETQ. The CDR3 region is CASSWGQGLSGNTIYF. The CDR3 bases are TGCGCCAGCAGCTGGGGACAGGGGCTTTCAGGAAACACCATATATTTT.

This sequence joins TRBV10-3 and TRBJ2-1; a weak D match, TRBD2 (5 bases). Germline CDR1 is ENHRY and CDR2 is SYGVKD. This CDR3 comprises 13 residues. Deletions cut 4 bases from V and 9 bases from J, with 13 bases between. Here the CDR3 reads CAISVTSGFEQFF. Written as DNA, the CDR3 is TGTGCCATCAGTGTGACCTCGGGGTTTGAGCAGTTCTTC.

V usage is TRBV2 and J usage is TRBJ2-5; a weak D match, TRBD2 (6 bases). This CDR3 spans 14 amino acids. Germline values: CDR1 SNHLY, CDR2 FYNNEI. Trimming stripped 3 bases from V and 3 bases from J, with 11 bases between. This chain's CDR3 is CASSEEGGEETQYF. The CDR3 bases are TGTGCCAGCAGTGAGGAGGGCGGTGAAGAGACCCAGTACTTC.

V and J are TRBV19 and TRBJ2-2; D not certain. Germline values: CDR1 LNHDA, CDR2 SQIVND (reference sequence). With 4 bases removed from V and 1 base from J, the gap between germline ends came to 7 bases. This CDR3 is 14 amino acids long. CDR3 loop: CASSTPWNTGELFF. The CDR3 DNA reads TGTGCCAGTAGTACCCCATGGAACACCGGGGAGCTGTTTTTT.

V usage is TRBV20-1 and J usage is TRBJ2-2, with TRBD2 matching over 9 bases. Germline trimming cut 3 bases from V and 3 bases from J; bases unmatched to any gene: 2. The CDR3 runs to 14 residues. The germline V gene encodes CDR1 DFQATT and CDR2 SNEGSKA (reference sequence). The CDR3 DNA sequence: TGCAGTGCTAGTCGCGGGGGGGACACCGGGGAGCTGTTTTTT. It encodes CSASRGGDTGELFF.

This clone occurred a few times. This chain uses TRBV6-5 with TRBJ1-2; D is perhaps TRBD1 (5 bases). Trimming took 0 bases from V and 5 from J, leaving 16 bases between them. The CDR3 covers 16 residues. Germline V gives CDR1 MNHEY, CDR2 SVGAGI. The DNA of the CDR3 is TGTGCCAGCAGTTACTCGGGGCGGGGACGGGGGTATGGCTACACCTTC. Translation gives CASSYSGRGRGYGYTF.

The J gene is TRBJ1-4, the V gene TRBV28; 8 positions match TRBD1. The junction had 11 bases not matched to a gene; V was cut back by 4 bases and J by 7 bases. This CDR3 is built from 16 residues. CDR1 and CDR2 from the germline V gene are MDHEN and SYDVKM. CDR3 in DNA: TGTGCCAGCAGTTCCTCAGGGGGCGGATCGGTTGAAAAACTGTTTTTT. Amino acids: CASSSSGGGSVEKLFF. The entire variable domain, with the rest obtained from reference TRBV28 and TRBJ1-4, is as follows: DVKVTQSSRYLVKRTGEKVFLECVQDMDHENMFWYRQDPGLGLRLIYFSYDVKMKEKGDIPEGYSVSREKKERFSLILESASTNQTSMYLCASSSSGGGSVEKLFFGSGTQLSVL.

The chain joins TRBV6-5 to TRBJ1-6, with TRBD1 identical over 8 bases. Looked up from germline, CDR1 is MNHEY and CDR2 is SVGAGI. J lost 11 bases, V lost 5 bases, and 5 bases had no gene match. The CDR3 is 13 residues long. CDR3 DNA sequence: TGTGCCAGCAGTCCAGGGGGCGCGACACCCCTCCACTTT. Translated: CASSPGGATPLHF.

The V call is TRBV27, the J call TRBJ2-1; possibly TRBD2 for D (9 bases). The V gene's germline CDR1 is MNHEY and CDR2 SMNVEV (reference sequence). The CDR3 is 19 amino acids. V lost 6 bases, J lost 4 bases, and 28 bases lay in between. The CDR3 loop reads CASSGRTGILAGQYNEQFF. In DNA, the CDR3 is TGTGCCAGCAGCGGAAGGACAGGGATACTAGCGGGCCAGTACAATGAGCAGTTCTTC.

The V call is TRBV30, the J call TRBJ2-6; unclear D gene. Germline V gene sequence: CDR1 GTSNPN, CDR2 SVGIG (reference sequence). This CDR3 contains 11 residues. CDR3 coding DNA: TGTCTGCTATGGGGGGCCAACGTCCTGACTTTC. Translation gives CLLWGANVLTF.

The V gene is TRBV9, the J gene TRBJ2-1; D perhaps matches TRBD2 (5 bases). Germline values: CDR1 SGDLS, CDR2 YYNGEE. This CDR3 is built from 15 residues. V lost 2 bases to trimming and J lost 9 bases, with 18 bases between them. The CDR3 region is CASSVSASLPSEQFF. Here the CDR3 DNA reads TGTGCCAGCAGCGTCTCGGCTAGCTTACCTAGTGAGCAGTTCTTC.